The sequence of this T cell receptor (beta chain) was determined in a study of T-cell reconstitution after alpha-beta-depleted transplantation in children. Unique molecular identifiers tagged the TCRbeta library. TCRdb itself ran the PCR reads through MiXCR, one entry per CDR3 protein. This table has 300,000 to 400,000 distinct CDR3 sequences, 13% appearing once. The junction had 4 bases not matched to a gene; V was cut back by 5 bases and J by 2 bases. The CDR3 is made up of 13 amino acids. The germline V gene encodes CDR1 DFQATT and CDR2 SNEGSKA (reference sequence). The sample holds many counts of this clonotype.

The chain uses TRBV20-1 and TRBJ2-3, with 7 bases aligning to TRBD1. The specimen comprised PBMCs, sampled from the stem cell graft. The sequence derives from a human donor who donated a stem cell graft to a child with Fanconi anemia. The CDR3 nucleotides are TGCAGTGCTCAGGGACAGCTCACAGATACGCAGTATTTT. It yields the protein CSAQGQLTDTQYF.